This entry is about one T cell receptor beta chain. TCRdb redid the calling of the RT-PCR reads with MiXCR, one entry per CDR3 protein. The data hold about 150,000 distinct CDR3 sequences, with approximately 24% observed a single time. The sample belongs to a study of patients and donors after allogeneic stem cell transplantation. Material: blood, either unsorted or a sorted T cell fraction (not recorded which). The sequence was collected from a human donor who was either an allogeneic HSCT recipient or a stem cell or donor lymphocyte infusion donor (not recorded which). It is not recorded whose cells these are; they may come from a transplant donor.

CDR3 region: CASSPGLAWYF. The DNA of the CDR3 is TGTGCCAGCAGCCCGGGACTAGCGTGGTACTTC. The chain has TRBV14 and TRBJ2-5; TRBD2 matches 10 bases. This CDR3 is built from 11 residues. With V trimmed by 4 bases and J by 13 bases, 3 bases remained unmatched. From germline, CDR1 is SGHDN and CDR2 FVKESK.